This T cell receptor beta chain was captured in a study of cytomegalovirus exposure and HLA in healthy donors. Whole-study findings and limits: Associated with HLA alleles at 0.05 false discovery rate in a later analysis were 16,951 TCR beta sequences. Rarity characterized most TCR sequences, yet some public TCRs appeared in many donors.

PCR employed 60 Vbeta and 13 Jbeta primers. Sequencing was performed with immunoSEQ multiplex PCR; in TCRdb, only in-frame clones are kept and a portion is missing. The repertoire holds 80,000 to 100,000 clones, with about 83% as singletons. The V gene's germline CDR1 is MNHEY and CDR2 SVGAGI. Germline trimming cut 1 base from V and 6 bases from J; bases unmatched to any gene: 0. This CDR3 is built from 13 residues. A few counts support this clone. Its antigen remains unidentified. Sequenced input: PBMCs. This chain joins TRBV6-5 and TRBJ1-1; 9 positions agree with TRBD1. This receptor was taken from a female donor in good health and CMV-seropositive. DNA of the CDR3: TGTGCCAGCAGTTACTGGGACAGGGCTGAAGCTTTCTTT. It specifies CASSYWDRAEAFF.